This TCR beta chain was obtained from a study of blood T cells in healthy people across ages (dated by TCRdb to about 2015). In terms of the full investigation: In model experiments, template switching captured about one uniquely barcoded TCR beta cDNA molecule for every two T cells. Using deep sequencing normalized with unique cDNA molecular identifiers, the study measured how TCR beta repertoire diversity changes with age. The donors were divided into four age groups: young (average approximately 17 years), middle-aged (about 40), aged (roughly 60) and long-lived (about 90). Two additional independent replicas of 1 million unique cDNA reads from the same blood draw were analyzed for two donors (one aged 18 to 30 and one aged 80 or older). Broad study findings and their caveats: The long-lived group showed more naive CD4+ T cells, fewer expanded clones and increased TCR diversity than the aged group, suggesting age selection. Because donor CMV infection status was unknown, age-related changes in expanded clonotypes were potentially confounded. Estimates of total diversity based on one million sequenced T cells were considered lower bounds and underestimates. Since profiling was done on bulk unsorted PBMCs, naive and antigen-experienced compartments could not be conclusively compared. Observed TCR beta diversity per million T cells fell roughly linearly with age, and a significant reduction was already apparent by age approximately 40. The percentage of naive T cells measured by flow cytometry correlated strongly with observed TCR beta diversity.

Donors were 40 or so systemically healthy Caucasian individuals from Russia aged 6 to 90 years. Each donor gave ten milliliters of peripheral blood, drawn into EDTA-treated Vacutainer tubes. Ficoll-Paque density-gradient centrifugation was used to isolate PBMCs, with at least 6 million obtained per sample. Total RNA, at least 6 micrograms per sample, was extracted from PBMCs with Trizol reagent. The percentages of naive CD45RAhigh/CD27high T cells were determined by flow cytometry on a PBMC aliquot from every donor. For this clonotype: What this receptor recognizes is not known. No much larger clonotype is one base removed from it; base qualities were not supplied.

Preparation of the library involved 5' RACE. TCRdb records Illumina HiSeq 2500 as the sequencer. A second 7 to 11 cycle PCR used a sample-barcoded 5' primer and a J-beta primer mix. Each TCR beta cDNA molecule received a unique molecular identifier from a template-switch 5' adaptor carrying 12 random nucleotides. Each sample yielded at least 3 million CDR3-containing paired-end reads. First-strand cDNA was synthesized from all RNA with the Mint cDNA synthesis kit, primed by a TRBC-specific oligonucleotide. Following uracil-DNA glycosylase treatment, all cDNA underwent a first 18-cycle PCR with the universal primers M1SS and BC2_uni_R. The study's own analysis went as follows. For normalization, 1 million high-quality reads were randomly selected from each sample, with every read carrying a distinct molecular identifier. Reads sharing molecular identifiers were discarded rather than binned into consensus sequences. MiTCR, set to a Q25 quality threshold and the strictest error-elimination algorithm, was used for CDR3 identification, clonotype clustering and error correction. A nonparametric unseen species model with Euler transformation was used to estimate a lower bound on total TCR beta diversity. TCRdb reprocessing: public reads trimmed at Q25 with fastp, clones called with MiXCR, in-frame beta chains kept. Duplicate CDR3 protein sequences are folded into a single record with the most common DNA and genes. These V and J calls are TCRdb output, not the study's own analysis. Present in this sample are fewer than 800,000 distinct CDR3 sequences, more than 20% of which were seen just once. The ten largest clones capture under 10% of the sample.

The data were also submitted as part of a second study, on T cells of mothers and their children. The second study's paper adds: Nine systemically healthy Caucasian individuals, comprising three mothers and their six children, were included as donors. cDNA synthesis used all of the extracted RNA, with 1.5 ug of RNA in each 15 ul reaction. Sample barcodes and 2-4 random nucleotides were added via the M1S primer in the second PCR. Each mother yielded over 8.5 million TCR beta CDR3 reads and each child 2.5 million to 3 million reads. TCR recombination output is similarly shaped by thymic selection in related and unrelated pairs, with a minor effect exerted by inherited differences. Normalized repertoire overlap in related mother-child pairs was always slightly higher than in unrelated mother-child pairs, but the difference was never significant. Persistent microchimeric T cell clones were not detected, at a sensitivity of 95 to 100 clones per million clonotypes. To look for features that set related mother-child pairs apart from unrelated individuals, the researchers ran deep NGS to compare the TCR beta repertoires of mothers and children. Mothers averaged roughly 36 +/- 4 years of age and children averaged roughly 12 +/- 4 years. After adapter ligation with NEBNext reagents, the libraries were sequenced on Illumina HiSeq 2000 with 100+100 nt paired-end reads. To avoid cross-contamination, the mother libraries and the child libraries were prepared a month apart and sequenced in separate runs. For each donor, somewhere between about 500,000 and 2,300,000 distinct TCR beta clonotypes were identified. Naive TCR beta clonotypes were estimated from low-frequency clonotypes matched to each donor's FACS-determined naive share, without sorting.

Sequencing used blood. This clonotype was sampled from a boy under 18 in good health.

The CDR3 region has the sequence CASSLDLLNTGELFF. The DNA sequence is given as TGTGCCAGCAGTCTGGACCTTTTGAACACCGGGGAGCTGTTTTTT. The chain was built from TRBV12-3 or TRBV12-4 and TRBJ2-2; the D gene is not confidently resolved. V sheds 5 bases and J sheds 1 base, leaving 11 bases between their ends. The CDR3 contains 15 residues, cysteine and phenylalanine counted. The retained sequence is limited to the CDR3, 45 bases, with the frame set at the first base.